What follows are 19 T cell receptor beta chains derived from one specimen sequenced in a study of blood T cell repertoires in COVID-19. Generated by immunoSEQ multiplex PCR, the TCRdb table keeps only in-frame clones and is missing some. The repertoire holds about 150,000 clones, with more than 85% as singletons. Sequenced input: peripheral blood. The receptors originated from a woman over 75 with COVID-19, enrolled during active disease.

The chain carries TRBV19 and TRBJ2-7; 8 nucleotides agree with TRBD1. The germline CDR1 and CDR2 sequences are LNHDA and SQIVND (reference sequence). V shed 5 bases and J 5 bases; nucleotides not matched to a gene: 8. This CDR3 region has 14 residues. The CDR3 protein is CASSDRGSWDEQYF. CDR3 in DNA: TGTGCCAGTAGTGACAGGGGATCTTGGGACGAGCAGTACTTC.

The gene calls are TRBV7-9 and TRBJ1-1; a weak D match, TRBD1 (6 bases). Trimming removed 8 bases at V and 9 bases at J, with 25 bases between. This CDR3 region has 15 residues. The germline V gene has CDR1 SEHNR and CDR2 FQNEAQ (reference sequence). CDR3 sequence: CASQRPGAGNSKAFF. The CDR3 DNA reads as TGTGCCAGCCAACGACCAGGGGCCGGGAATTCAAAAGCTTTCTTT.

The genes are TRBV5-1 and TRBJ1-3, with TRBD1 matching 8 bases. The CDR3 length is 17 residues. Trimming removed 1 base from V and 1 base from J; junction bases left unmatched: 7. Germline CDR1 and CDR2: SGHRS and YFSETQ. As DNA, the CDR3 is TGCGCCAGCAGCTTGTACGGCACAGGGGGATCTGGAAACACCATATATTTT. Translated: CASSLYGTGGSGNTIYF.

The CDR3 bases are TGCGCCAGCAGCTTTACACAGGGCTACGAGCAGTACTTC. Amino acid sequence: CASSFTQGYEQYF. V is TRBV5-1 and J is TRBJ2-7, with a weak D call TRBD1 (6 bases). The V end lost 2 bases, the J end lost 3 bases, and 9 bases lay between the germline ends. This CDR3 has 13 residues. Germline lookup yields CDR1 SGHRS and CDR2 YFSETQ.

This clone has a handful of counts. This chain connects TRBV28 to TRBJ2-2; 13 bases match TRBD2. Germline V gene sequence: CDR1 MDHEN, CDR2 SYDVKM. CDR3 length: 19 amino acids. V was clipped by 5 bases and J by 1 base; unmatched bases: 10. CDR3 sequence: CASSPVRGLAGKNTGELFF. CDR3 DNA sequence: TGTGCCAGCAGTCCGGTCAGGGGACTAGCGGGGAAGAACACCGGGGAGCTGTTTTTT.

This chain connects TRBV6-1 to TRBJ1-6; D uncertain. CDR1 is MNHNS and CDR2 is SASEGT in the germline V gene. The ends were cut back, 4 bases at V and 0 bases at J, with 13 bases in the middle. The CDR3 spans 17 residues. CDR3 amino acids: CASSADGKLSYNSPLHF. CDR3 bases: TGTGCCAGCAGTGCCGACGGGAAACTCTCCTATAATTCACCCCTCCACTTT.

This clone appeared once. V is TRBV3-1 (or the pseudogene TRBV3-2) and J is TRBJ2-1, with 11 bases identical to TRBD2. After removal of 4 bases from V and 9 bases from J, the junction contained 14 bases not matched to a gene. This CDR3 has 17 residues. Germline CDR1 and CDR2: LGHDT and YNNKEL (reference sequence). The CDR3: CASSRSGTSGIWGEQFF. The CDR3, as DNA: TGTGCCAGCAGCCGATCCGGGACTAGCGGTATTTGGGGTGAGCAGTTCTTC.

This clone was observed a single time. The chain recombines TRBV5-1 with TRBJ2-1, with 11 bases matching TRBD2. Germline V gene sequence: CDR1 SGHRS, CDR2 YFSETQ. The ends lost 0 bases at V and 6 bases at J; junction bases unmatched: 5. This CDR3 region has 16 residues. The CDR3 loop reads CASSLATSGRSNEQFF. CDR3 in DNA: TGCGCCAGCAGCTTGGCTACTAGCGGGAGAAGCAATGAGCAGTTCTTC.

This rearrangement joins TRBV14 to TRBJ1-1; D remains ambiguous. The CDR3 has 15 amino acids. CDR1 and CDR2 (germline): SGHDN, FVKESK. Deletions cut 6 bases from V and 2 bases from J, with 16 bases between. This CDR3 is CASSHVGGLNTEAFF. CDR3 in DNA: TGTGCCAGCAGTCATGTCGGCGGTTTAAACACTGAAGCTTTCTTT.

This clone was seen a handful of times. The CDR3 sequence: CASVEGFDRDRGSYTF. CDR3 nucleotides: TGTGCCAGCGTTGAGGGATTTGACCGGGACAGGGGAAGCTACACCTTC. V is TRBV6-6 and J is TRBJ1-2, with 10 bases that match TRBD1. Losses at the gene ends were 8 bases for V and 9 bases for J; bases not matched to a gene: 18. CDR1 and CDR2 (germline): MNHNY, SVGAGI (reference sequence). This CDR3 contains 16 residues.

The V gene is TRBV29-1, the J gene TRBJ2-3; TRBD1 is a possible D gene (7 bases). The CDR3 consists of 15 residues. The germline V gene encodes CDR1 SQVTM and CDR2 ANQGSEA. V lost 3 bases and J 0 bases, leaving 13 bases between the germline ends. Here the CDR3 DNA reads TGCAGCGTTGACTTGGGGGGACAGAGCACAGATACGCAGTATTTT. It yields the protein CSVDLGGQSTDTQYF.

The V gene is TRBV6-1, the J gene TRBJ1-2; D is uncertain. The length of the CDR3 is 14 residues. The V gene's germline CDR1 is MNHNS and CDR2 SASEGT. V lost 1 base, J lost 2 bases, and 8 bases lay in between. CDR3: CASSEDRGNYGYTF. As DNA, the CDR3 is TGTGCCAGCAGTGAAGACCGGGGAAACTATGGCTACACCTTC.

The chain recombines TRBV7-6 with TRBJ2-7; D is possibly TRBD2 (5 bases). Trimming took off 1 base at V and 0 bases at J, with 13 bases between the two ends. Germline CDR1 reads SGHVS; CDR2 reads FNYEAQ. The CDR3 spans 16 residues. The CDR3 sequence: CASSLGVASSSYEQYF. The CDR3 DNA is TGTGCCAGCAGCTTAGGGGTAGCGTCGAGCTCCTACGAGCAGTACTTC.

This clone was counted only a few times. The rearrangement joins TRBV2 to TRBJ1-5; D call uncertain. The CDR3 totals 16 residues. Trimming stripped 6 bases from V and 6 bases from J, with 21 bases between. Germline V gives CDR1 SNHLY, CDR2 FYNNEI. In nucleotides, the CDR3 is TGTGCCAGCAGCCCCGAAGGAGGAAGGTTGGGTCAGCCCCAGCATTTT. Its translation is CASSPEGGRLGQPQHF.

J is TRBJ1-4 and V is TRBV7-2; tentative D call: TRBD1 (5 bases). The CDR3 has 15 residues. Germline V CDR1 and CDR2: SGHTA, FQGNSA. Trimming shortened V by 5 bases and J by 3 bases, and 13 bases separated the two germline ends. Here the CDR3 DNA reads TGTGCCAGCAGCCTGAGCGGGACGGCTAATGAAAAACTGTTTTTT. Translation: CASSLSGTANEKLFF.

This chain links TRBV6-2 or TRBV6-3 with TRBJ2-5, with a tentative D call TRBD2 (5 bases). This CDR3 has 13 amino acids. Per germline, CDR1 MNHEY and CDR2 SVGEGT. V lost 4 bases and J lost 3, with 9 bases in between. As DNA, the CDR3 is TGTGCCAGCAGTTTGCTGGGAGAAGAGACCCAGTACTTC. It yields the protein CASSLLGEETQYF.

This clone appeared once. The rearrangement uses TRBV19 and TRBJ2-7; 14 nucleotides match TRBD2. The J segment lost 2 bases and the V segment lost 5 bases, leaving 17 bases of the junction unmatched. CDR3 size: 20 residues. The germline gives CDR1 LNHDA, CDR2 SQIVND (reference sequence). The CDR3 is CASSPTSGTSGRRPTYEQYF. In DNA form, the CDR3 reads TGTGCCAGTAGTCCGACCTCCGGGACTAGCGGGAGACGGCCTACCTACGAGCAGTACTTC.

The chain has TRBV5-6 and TRBJ2-7, with 11 bases matching TRBD2. CDR1 is SGHDT, CDR2 YYEEEE, per germline. The V gene end was trimmed by 3 bases and the J gene end by 0 bases; junction bases not matched to a gene: 2. This CDR3 has 15 amino acids. DNA of the CDR3: TGTGCCAGCAGCTCTACTAGCGGGGGCTCCTACGAGCAGTACTTC. Translated: CASSSTSGGSYEQYF.

V is TRBV7-2 and J is TRBJ1-5; no clear D gene. V dropped 5 bases and J dropped 6 bases, with 17 bases sitting between them. Germline CDR1 is SGHTA and CDR2 is FQGNSA. CDR3 size: 15 residues. The CDR3 DNA sequence: TGTGCCAGCAGCCCCTTTGCTGTGGCAGGTCAGCCCCAGCATTTT. This sequence encodes CASSPFAVAGQPQHF.